Listed here are 26 T cell receptor beta chains from one sample, sequenced in a study of T cell responses to AZD1222 COVID-19 vaccine. The data were produced by immunoSEQ multiplex PCR, yet TCRdb's version contains in-frame clones alone and is incomplete. The sample contains some 130,000 clones, roughly nine tenths of which appear only once. The material was peripheral blood, obtained on day 0 of AZD1222 vaccination. Receptors originate from an adult in good health.

Details on this clone: The germline gene is not matched at one end of the junction; a read error may be the cause. This chain links TRBV7-7 with TRBJ2-5; the D gene could be TRBD1 or TRBD2 (6 bases each). In germline, CDR1 is SSHAT, CDR2 FNYEAQ (reference sequence). The CDR3 is 14 amino acids. Written as DNA, the CDR3 is TGTGCTAGCAGCTTAGGTGGGGGGCAGGAGACCCAGTACTTC. Translated: CASSLGGGQETQYF.

The V call is TRBV7-9, the J call TRBJ2-7; unclear D gene. V lost 5 bases, J lost 3 bases, and 17 bases lay in between. The V gene's germline CDR1 is SEHNR and CDR2 FQNEAQ (reference sequence). The CDR3 covers 15 residues. CDR3 bases: TGTGCCAGCAGCCCGCAAACCCTGGGTGTCTACGAGCAGTACTTC. This gives the protein CASSPQTLGVYEQYF.

This chain connects TRBV5-1 to TRBJ1-6; D is possibly TRBD1 (5 bases). Germline CDR1 reads SGHRS; CDR2 reads YFSETQ. This CDR3 is 15 amino acids long. The germline V and J ends were trimmed by 1 base and 4 bases, with 9 bases remaining between them. CDR3 loop: CASSLSGQYNSPLHF. For the CDR3, the DNA is TGCGCCAGCAGCTTGTCGGGGCAATATAATTCACCCCTCCACTTT.

This chain links TRBV6-5 with TRBJ2-3; no firm D call. The length of the CDR3 is 11 residues. The ends were cut back, 6 bases at V and 8 bases at J, with 9 bases in the middle. Per the germline V gene, CDR1 is MNHEY and CDR2 is SVGAGI. The CDR3 region has the DNA TGTGCCAGCAGGGCCGGCGGTACGCAGTATTTT. As protein: CASRAGGTQYF.

This clone came up once. The rearrangement links TRBV6-2 or TRBV6-3 to TRBJ2-2; D may be TRBD1 (5 bases). This CDR3 spans 13 amino acids. Trimming removed 6 bases at V and 5 bases at J, with 10 bases between. Per germline, CDR1 MNHEY and CDR2 SVGEGT. The CDR3 reads CASSHDSTGELFF. The CDR3 region has the DNA TGTGCCAGCAGCCATGACAGTACCGGGGAGCTGTTTTTT.

This chain uses TRBV5-4 with TRBJ2-7; TRBD2 matches at 10 bases. Per the germline V gene, CDR1 is SGHNT and CDR2 is YYREEE (reference sequence). CDR3 size: 15 residues. The V gene end was trimmed by 4 bases and the J gene end by 7 bases; junction bases not matched to a gene: 11. Here the CDR3 DNA reads TGTGCCAGCAGCCGCCCCTTAGCGGGGGGAGGGGAGCAGTACTTC. Protein product: CASSRPLAGGGEQYF.

This clone has just a few counts. The chain recombines TRBV19 with TRBJ1-3; D remains ambiguous. V lost 7 bases and J 6 bases, leaving 22 bases between the germline ends. Germline V gene sequence: CDR1 LNHDA, CDR2 SQIVND (reference sequence). CDR3 size: 16 residues. The CDR3: CASTQGPAVDLNTIYF. DNA of the CDR3: TGTGCCAGTACCCAAGGACCGGCAGTGGACTTAAACACCATATATTTT.

The rearrangement joins TRBV24-1 to TRBJ2-4; a weak D match, TRBD2 (5 bases). Between the trimmed V and J ends, which lost 1 base and 3 bases, there was a span of 9 bases. Germline V gives CDR1 KGHDR, CDR2 SFDVKD. The CDR3 totals 15 residues. CDR3: CATSDFQGGKNIQYF. CDR3 in DNA: TGTGCCACCAGTGATTTTCAAGGAGGCAAAAACATTCAGTACTTC.

The chain recombines TRBV11-2 with TRBJ2-7; 9 nucleotides align to TRBD1. Germline V lookup: CDR1 SGHAT, CDR2 FQNNGV. This CDR3 region has 16 residues. Trimming cost V 1 base and J 6 bases; bases outside gene matches: 10. CDR3 in DNA: TGTGCCAGCAGCTTAGTCTCAGGGACAGGGAAGGGCGAGCAGTACTTC. It translates to CASSLVSGTGKGEQYF.

The rearrangement joins TRBV14 to TRBJ1-2; 7 nucleotides align to TRBD1. There are 16 residues in the CDR3. Germline CDR1 and CDR2: SGHDN and FVKESK. Germline trimming cut 1 base from V and 0 bases from J; bases unmatched to any gene: 5. CDR3 nucleotides: TGTGCCAGCAGCCAAGGTCGGACAGGCGCTAACTATGGCTACACCTTC. This encodes CASSQGRTGANYGYTF.

This chain connects TRBV7-9 to TRBJ2-1, with D tentatively TRBD1 (5 bases). The CDR3 contains 15 residues. Trimming removed 5 bases at V and 0 bases at J, with 11 bases between. Germline CDR1 and CDR2: SEHNR and FQNEAQ (reference sequence). The chain's CDR3 is CASSPGQGSYNEQFF. The CDR3, as DNA: TGTGCCAGCAGCCCTGGACAAGGCTCCTACAATGAGCAGTTCTTC.

The CDR3 spells CASSPGVLNYEQYF. The CDR3 DNA reads TGCGCCAGCAGCCCAGGGGTCCTGAACTACGAGCAGTACTTC. The genes are TRBV4-3 and TRBJ2-7; maybe TRBD1 (6 bases). Trimming shortened V by 4 bases and J by 3 bases, and 13 bases separated the two germline ends. This CDR3 has 14 residues. Germline CDR1 and CDR2: LGHNA and YSLEER.

The count of this clone is one. The gene calls are TRBV15 and TRBJ2-7; possible D gene TRBD1, 5 bases. Germline loops: CDR1 LNHNV, CDR2 YYDKDF (reference sequence). Trimming pared 5 bases from V and 4 bases from J, leaving 12 bases between. This CDR3 has 13 residues. The CDR3 here is CATSQSRGYEQYF. The CDR3 DNA is TGTGCCACCAGCCAATCTAGGGGTTACGAGCAGTACTTC.

The genes are TRBV19 and TRBJ1-5; perhaps TRBD1 as D (6 bases). V dropped 7 bases and J dropped 4 bases, with 14 bases sitting between them. The V gene's germline CDR1 is LNHDA and CDR2 SQIVND (reference sequence). The CDR3 is 14 amino acids. The CDR3 protein is CASTGQPWNQPQHF. In DNA form, the CDR3 reads TGTGCCAGTACTGGACAGCCATGGAATCAGCCCCAGCATTTT.

The chain recombines TRBV4-1 with TRBJ2-2, with 11 positions matching TRBD2. The V and J ends lost 5 bases and 3 bases, in that order; junction bases with no gene match: 5. Germline-derived CDR1 and CDR2 are MGHRA and YSYEKL. This CDR3 is built from 16 residues. CDR3 amino acids: CASSSLAGGDTGELFF. In DNA, the CDR3 is TGCGCCAGCAGCTCTTTAGCGGGGGGGGACACCGGGGAGCTGTTTTTT.

This clone was observed a few times. V gene TRBV6-5 combines with J gene TRBJ1-4; no definite D call. The CDR3 length is 14 residues. Trimming left V 2 bases short and J 1 base short, with 5 bases between. Looked up from germline, CDR1 is MNHEY and CDR2 is SVGAGI. The CDR3 DNA reads as TGTGCCAGCAGTTACAGGGAAACTAATGAAAAACTGTTTTTT. It is translated as CASSYRETNEKLFF.

The CDR3 DNA follows: TGTGCCAGTAGTATCGCGTTAGACAGGGGTCAGCCCCAGCATTTT. Its protein product is CASSIALDRGQPQHF. The chain employs TRBV19 and TRBJ1-5, with 8 bases identical to TRBD1. The V gene end was trimmed by 3 bases and the J gene end by 6 bases; junction bases not matched to a gene: 7. The CDR3 consists of 15 residues. Germline CDR1 is LNHDA and CDR2 is SQIVND (reference sequence).

The V gene is TRBV19, the J gene TRBJ1-2; 11 bases agree with TRBD1. The CDR3 has 15 amino acids. Losses at the gene ends were 5 bases for V and 4 bases for J; bases not matched to a gene: 6. Germline V CDR1 and CDR2: LNHDA, SQIVND (reference sequence). The CDR3 sequence is CASSLGTGGSYGYTF. DNA of the CDR3: TGTGCCAGTAGTCTCGGGACAGGGGGATCCTATGGCTACACCTTC. Full variable domain (rest looked up from reference TRBV19 and TRBJ1-2): DGGITQSPKYLFRKEGQNVTLSCEQNLNHDAMYWYRQDPGQGLRLIYYSQIVNDFQKGDIAEGYSVSREKKESFPLTVTSAQKNPTAFYLCASSLGTGGSYGYTFGSGTRLTVV.

This chain joins TRBV7-9 and TRBJ2-1, with no clear D. Trimming cost V 1 base and J 0 bases, with 7 bases left between them. The germline V gene encodes CDR1 SEHNR and CDR2 FQNEAQ (reference sequence). This CDR3 contains 15 residues. The CDR3 region has the DNA TGTGCCAGCAGCTTAGTATTGGGCTCCTACAATGAGCAGTTCTTC. Translating gives CASSLVLGSYNEQFF.

The rearrangement joins TRBV18 to TRBJ1-6; the match to TRBD1 covers 7 bases. The CDR3 is made up of 15 amino acids. J lost 3 bases, V lost 2 bases, and 1 base had no gene match. Germline assignment: CDR1 KGHSH and CDR2 LQKENI. The CDR3 is CASSPNRGYNSPLHF. DNA of the CDR3: TGTGCCAGCTCACCAAACAGGGGCTATAATTCACCCCTCCACTTT.

This rearrangement joins TRBV30 to TRBJ1-4, with D maybe TRBD1 (5 bases). Trimming took off 3 bases at V and 8 bases at J, with 10 bases between the two ends. Germline values: CDR1 GTSNPN, CDR2 SVGIG (reference sequence). This CDR3 has 12 amino acids. In DNA, the CDR3 is TGTGCCTGGAGGAGGACAACCGAAAAACTGTTTTTT. Protein sequence: CAWRRTTEKLFF.

This chain joins TRBV6-5 and TRBJ1-5, with TRBD1 matching 8 bases. The CDR3 extends over 15 amino acids. Germline V gene lookup returns CDR1 MNHEY and CDR2 SVGAGI. Germline trimming cut 6 bases from V and 5 bases from J; bases unmatched to any gene: 9. CDR3 sequence (DNA): TGTGCCAGCAGCCAGACAGGGGACCCCTATCAGCCCCAGCATTTT. It translates to CASSQTGDPYQPQHF.

This chain uses TRBV6-1 with TRBJ1-3, with TRBD1 as a possible D gene (5 bases). The CDR3 extends over 16 amino acids. Germline V gene lookup returns CDR1 MNHNS and CDR2 SASEGT. Trimming left V 2 bases short and J 2 bases short, with 13 bases between. The CDR3 is CASSESAGGPGNTIYF. The DNA for the CDR3 is TGTGCCAGCAGTGAATCAGCGGGGGGTCCTGGAAACACCATATATTTT.

The chain uses TRBV20-1 and TRBJ1-5; TRBD1 matches at 7 bases. V trimming: 3 bases; J trimming: 4 bases; junction bases outside the gene matches: 6. This CDR3 is built from 14 residues. In germline, CDR1 is DFQATT, CDR2 SNEGSKA (reference sequence). The DNA of the CDR3 is TGCAGTGCTAGTGCAGGGGGGGGGAATCAGCCCCAGCATTTT. Translating it yields CSASAGGGNQPQHF.

The chain links TRBV6-5 to TRBJ1-2; tentatively, D is TRBD1 (5 bases). The CDR3 runs to 13 residues. The V end was cut by 6 bases, the J end by 2 bases, with 10 bases between. Germline CDR1 and CDR2: MNHEY and SVGAGI. CDR3 DNA sequence: TGTGCCAGCAGACTCCGGGACAACTATGGCTACACCTTC. Its protein is CASRLRDNYGYTF.

The chain has TRBV11-2 and TRBJ2-7, with TRBD2 as a possible D gene (5 bases). In germline, CDR1 is SGHAT, CDR2 FQNNGV. This CDR3 region has 15 residues. Trimming took 0 bases from V and 7 from J, leaving 16 bases between them. For the CDR3, the DNA is TGTGCCAGCAGCTTAGAGGTGGGATCTGCGGGTGAGCAGTACTTC. Its translation is CASSLEVGSAGEQYF.